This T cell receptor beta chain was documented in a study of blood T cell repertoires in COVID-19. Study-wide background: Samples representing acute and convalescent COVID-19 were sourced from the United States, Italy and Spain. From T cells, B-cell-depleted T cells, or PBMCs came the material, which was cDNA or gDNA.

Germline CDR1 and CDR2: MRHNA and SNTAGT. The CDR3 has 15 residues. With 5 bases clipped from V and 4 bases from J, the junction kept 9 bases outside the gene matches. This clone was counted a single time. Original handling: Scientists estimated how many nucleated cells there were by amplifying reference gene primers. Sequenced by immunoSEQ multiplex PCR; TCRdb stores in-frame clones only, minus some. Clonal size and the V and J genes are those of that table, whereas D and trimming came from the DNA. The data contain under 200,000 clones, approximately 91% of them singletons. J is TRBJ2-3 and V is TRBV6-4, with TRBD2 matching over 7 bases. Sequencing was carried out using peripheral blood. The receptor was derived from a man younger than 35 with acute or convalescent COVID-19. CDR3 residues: CASSIEAGVADTQYF. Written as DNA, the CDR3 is TGTGCCAGCAGTATTGAGGCGGGAGTCGCAGATACGCAGTATTTT.